The 12 T cell receptor beta chains below were found in one sample sequenced in a study of CD8+ T cells in alopecia areata (dated by TCRdb to between 2017 and 2018). Libraries were made using the immunoSEQ multiplex PCR assay. To provide template for TCR sequencing, every sample had RNA extracted and reverse transcribed into cDNA. The table was pulled from immuneACCESS by TCRdb, which kept in-frame rearrangements only. Such tables lose some clones; where checked, under half of the loss comes from unresolved V genes, and the rest has no known cause. This sample comprises 90,000 to 130,000 clones, roughly 59% of them detected only once. The ten largest make up 20% to 25% of the sample. Sequenced material: CD8+ T cells sorted from blood. The source of these receptors is a human donor in good health.

The chain employs TRBV7-8 and TRBJ2-1; no clear D gene. CDR1 and CDR2 (germline): SGHVS, FQNEAQ. V was cut by 5 bases and J by 0 bases, with 5 bases left in between. This CDR3 spans 13 amino acids. CDR3 protein: CASSKSSYNEQFF. The CDR3 DNA reads TGTGCCAGCAGCAAAAGCTCCTACAATGAGCAGTTCTTC. The full variable domain, completed using reference TRBV7-8 and TRBJ2-1, is GAGVSQSPRYKVAKRGQDVALRCDPISGHVSLFWYQQALGQGPEFLTYFQNEAQLDKSGLPSDRFFAERPEGSVSTLKIQRTQQEDSAVYLCASSKSSYNEQFFGPGTRLTVL.

In the case of this clone: Other DNA sequences in this specimen translate into the identical CDR3. V gene TRBV4-1 combines with J gene TRBJ2-5; a weak D match, TRBD1 (6 bases). Germline V gene data show CDR1 as MGHRA and CDR2 as YSYEKL. This CDR3 comprises 14 residues. V lost 0 bases, J lost 4 bases, and 9 bases lay in between. CDR3 loop: CASSQEGARETQYF. The DNA of the CDR3 is TGCGCCAGCAGCCAAGAGGGGGCCCGAGAGACCCAGTACTTC.

In this sample, this clone turned up a few times. The chain recombines TRBV28 with TRBJ2-1, with 8 positions matching TRBD2. The germline gives CDR1 MDHEN, CDR2 SYDVKM. CDR3 length: 14 residues. V lost 3 bases to trimming and J lost 6 bases; unmatched junction nucleotides: 4. This CDR3 is CASSLLLAVNEQFF. In DNA form, the CDR3 reads TGTGCCAGCAGTTTGTTACTAGCGGTCAATGAGCAGTTCTTC.

The chain recombines TRBV21-1 with TRBJ2-5; TRBD1 is the table's D call and was not checked against the DNA. TRBV21-1 counts as a pseudogene. The CDR3 totals 16 residues. DNA for the CDR3: TGTGCCAGCAGCACTCGGACAGGTCAGCGTACAGAGACCCAGTACTTC. Translated: CASSTRTGQRTETQYF.

V usage is TRBV5-6 and J usage is TRBJ2-1, with D possibly being TRBD2 (6 bases). This CDR3 is built from 11 residues. From germline, CDR1 is SGHDT and CDR2 YYEEEE. Trimming cost V 4 bases and J 7 bases, with 6 bases left between them. CDR3 bases: TGTGCCAGCAGCGCGGGGAATGAGCAGTTCTTC. This gives the protein CASSAGNEQFF.

This clone occurred a few times. J is TRBJ1-5 and V is TRBV6-5, with D uncertain. Germline lookup yields CDR1 MNHEY and CDR2 SVGAGI. The CDR3 spans 15 residues. The V end lost 5 bases, the J end lost 0 bases, and 11 bases lay between the germline ends. Written as DNA, the CDR3 is TGTGCCAGCAGTCTCTTTCAAGATAGCAATCAGCCCCAGCATTTT. This gives the protein CASSLFQDSNQPQHF.

The V and J genes are TRBV4-3 and TRBJ2-3, with 11 bases aligning to TRBD1. V was pared by 5 bases and J by 0 bases, with 4 bases of the junction left unmatched. CDR3 length: 16 amino acids. Germline V gene sequence: CDR1 LGHNA, CDR2 YSLEER. In DNA form, the CDR3 reads TGCGCCAGCAGCATACGGGACAGGGGGAGCACAGATACGCAGTATTTT. Its protein product is CASSIRDRGSTDTQYF.

To note about this clone: One end of the junction is discordant with germline, which a read error may explain. This chain uses TRBV27 with TRBJ2-3, with D possibly called TRBD1 or TRBD2 (5 bases each). Germline-derived CDR1 and CDR2 are MNHEY and SMNVEV (reference sequence). The CDR3 spans 15 residues. The CDR3 here is CASSRDLGRTDSQYF. CDR3 in DNA: TGTGCCAGCAGTCGCGACTTGGGACGCACAGATTCGCAGTATTTT.

This chain links TRBV11-2 with TRBJ2-5; D is possibly TRBD2 (5 bases). With 3 bases removed from V and 7 bases from J, the gap between germline ends came to 15 bases. Germline loops: CDR1 SGHAT, CDR2 FQNNGV. This CDR3 contains 14 residues. Written as DNA, the CDR3 is TGTGCCAGCAGCTTTCTTACCGGGGTAGGGACCCAGTACTTC. This gives the protein CASSFLTGVGTQYF.

The genes are TRBV28 and TRBJ2-7; tentatively, D is TRBD2 (5 bases). Germline loops: CDR1 MDHEN, CDR2 SYDVKM. This CDR3 comprises 13 residues. V was shortened by 5 bases and J by 7 bases, with 15 bases between the two germline ends. CDR3 in amino acids: CASSTDYPWEQYF. CDR3 nucleotides: TGTGCCAGCAGTACCGACTATCCTTGGGAGCAGTACTTC.

This sequence joins TRBV4-1 and TRBJ2-7; TRBD1 matches 7 bases. The germline V gene encodes CDR1 MGHRA and CDR2 YSYEKL. With V trimmed by 1 base and J by 4 bases, 1 base remained unmatched. The CDR3 is 13 residues long. The DNA of the CDR3 is TGCGCCAGCAGCCAAGCACAGGGGTACGAGCAGTACTTC. It specifies CASSQAQGYEQYF.

This clone occurred once. The genes are TRBV7-6 and TRBJ2-1, with TRBD2 as a possible D gene (7 bases). Germline V CDR1 and CDR2: SGHVS, FNYEAQ. Between the trimmed V and J ends, which lost 1 base and 6 bases, there was a span of 10 bases. CDR3 size: 14 residues. CDR3 protein: CASSLGRGLNEQFF. CDR3 DNA: TGTGCCAGCAGCTTAGGGCGGGGGCTCAATGAGCAGTTCTTC.